The 8 T cell receptor beta chains reported below all come from one sample, sequenced in a study of cytomegalovirus exposure and HLA in healthy donors. PCR amplification relied on 60 Vbeta primers (plus 13 Jbeta primers). Sequencing was performed with immunoSEQ multiplex PCR; in TCRdb, only in-frame clones are kept and a portion is missing. Here the sample spans around 100,000 clones, 63% being singletons. Sequenced material: PBMCs. These receptors all stem from a human donor in good health.

This clone was counted only a few times. The chain couples TRBV7-9 to TRBJ2-7; tentative D call: TRBD2 (6 bases). Germline V gene lookup returns CDR1 SEHNR and CDR2 FQNEAQ (reference sequence). The V end lost 2 bases, the J end lost 4 bases, and 9 bases lay between the germline ends. The CDR3 runs to 13 residues. CDR3 DNA sequence: TGTGCCAGCAGCTTACATGGGGGGTACGAGCAGTACTTC. This gives the protein CASSLHGGYEQYF.

The genes are TRBV19 and TRBJ1-5; D might be TRBD1 (5 bases). Trimming took 7 bases from V and 5 from J, leaving 9 bases between them. CDR3 length: 12 amino acids. Germline CDR1 and CDR2: LNHDA and SQIVND (reference sequence). In DNA form, the CDR3 reads TGTGCCAGTACCAGGGAAGATCAGCCCCAGCATTTT. Translated, it gives CASTREDQPQHF.

This chain joins TRBV5-5 and TRBJ1-6; D gene uncertain. The germline gives CDR1 SGHKS, CDR2 YYEKEE (reference sequence). The CDR3 runs 13 residues. V dropped 4 bases and J dropped 8 bases, with 10 bases sitting between them. The CDR3, as DNA: TGTGCCAGCAGCCGTTCTGAGGATTCACCCCTCCACTTT. Translated: CASSRSEDSPLHF.

The V and J genes are TRBV30 and TRBJ1-5; TRBD1 might be the D (5 bases). The V gene's germline CDR1 is GTSNPN and CDR2 SVGIG (reference sequence). This CDR3 contains 15 residues. The V and J ends lost 4 bases and 1 base respectively, with 14 bases between them. CDR3 nucleotides: TGTGCCTGGACAACAGCAGGGTTAAGCAATCAGCCCCAGCATTTT. As protein: CAWTTAGLSNQPQHF.

Written as DNA, the CDR3 is TGTGCCAGTAGTATAGAGTCCCCACAGGGGCGAATTAATCAGCCCCAGCATTTT. Translating it yields CASSIESPQGRINQPQHF. The chain couples TRBV19 to TRBJ1-5; TRBD1 matches at 7 bases. The CDR3 is made up of 18 amino acids. After removal of 0 bases from V and 4 bases from J, the junction contained 12 bases not matched to a gene. Per the germline V gene, CDR1 is LNHDA and CDR2 is SQIVND (reference sequence).

This clone came up a few times. The genes are TRBV29-1 and TRBJ1-1, with D possibly being TRBD1 (5 bases). Germline CDR1 is SQVTM and CDR2 is ANQGSEA. V lost 6 bases, J lost 0 bases, and 17 bases lay in between. The CDR3 totals 15 residues. The CDR3 spells CSVVDTQILNTEAFF. The CDR3 nucleotides are TGCAGCGTGGTGGACACACAAATATTGAACACTGAAGCTTTCTTT.

The chain recombines TRBV2 with TRBJ2-2, with TRBD2 matching over 8 bases. V lost 6 bases to trimming and J lost 3 bases; unmatched junction nucleotides: 6. CDR1 SNHLY and CDR2 FYNNEI come from the germline V gene. The CDR3 covers 15 residues. CDR3 loop: CASRTGTSDTGELFF. The CDR3 nucleotides are TGTGCCAGCAGGACCGGGACTAGTGACACCGGGGAGCTGTTTTTT.

This clone was seen a handful of times. V and J are TRBV10-1 and TRBJ2-2, with D tentatively TRBD1 (5 bases). The CDR3 loop spans 15 amino acids. Germline loops: CDR1 WNHNN, CDR2 SYGVQD (reference sequence). V dropped 3 bases and J dropped 1 base, with 9 bases sitting between them. The CDR3 DNA reads as TGCGCCAGCAGTGAAGGGGCAAGGAACACCGGGGAGCTGTTTTTT. Amino acids: CASSEGARNTGELFF.